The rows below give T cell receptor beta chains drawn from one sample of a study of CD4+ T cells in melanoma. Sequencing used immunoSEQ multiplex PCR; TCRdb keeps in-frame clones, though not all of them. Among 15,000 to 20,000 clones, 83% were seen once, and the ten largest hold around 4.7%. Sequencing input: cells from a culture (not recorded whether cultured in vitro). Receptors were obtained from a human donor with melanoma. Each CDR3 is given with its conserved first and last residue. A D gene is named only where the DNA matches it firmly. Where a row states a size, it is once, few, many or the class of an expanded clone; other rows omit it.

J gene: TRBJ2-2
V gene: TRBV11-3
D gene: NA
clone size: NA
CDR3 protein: CASSFGTEIGELFF
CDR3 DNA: TGTGCCAGCAGTTTCGGGACTGAAATCGGGGAGCTGTTTTTT

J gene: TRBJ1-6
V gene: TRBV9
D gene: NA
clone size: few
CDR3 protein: CASSVGSYNSPLHF
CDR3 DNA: TGTGCCAGCAGCGTAGGCAGCTATAATTCACCCCTCCACTTT

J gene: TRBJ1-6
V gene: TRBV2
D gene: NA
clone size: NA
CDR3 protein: CASKKSRDREPNSPLHF
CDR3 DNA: TGTGCCAGCAAAAAAAGTCGTGACAGAGAGCCCAATTCACCCCTCCACTTT

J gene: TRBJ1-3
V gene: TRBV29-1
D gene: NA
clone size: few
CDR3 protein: CSVLKSSGNTIYF
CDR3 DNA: TGCAGCGTTTTAAAAAGCTCTGGAAACACCATATATTTT

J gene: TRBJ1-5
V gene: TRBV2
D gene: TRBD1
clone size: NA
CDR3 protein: CASRKDRDNQPQHF
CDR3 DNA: TGTGCCAGCAGAAAAGACAGGGACAATCAGCCCCAGCATTTT

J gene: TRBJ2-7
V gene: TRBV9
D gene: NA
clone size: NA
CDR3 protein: CASSPWERSEQYF
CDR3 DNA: TGTGCCAGCAGCCCCTGGGAGAGGAGCGAGCAGTACTTC

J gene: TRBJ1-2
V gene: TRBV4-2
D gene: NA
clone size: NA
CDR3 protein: CASSQDNRRAYGYTF
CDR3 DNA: TGTGCCAGCAGCCAAGATAACAGGAGGGCCTATGGCTACACCTTC

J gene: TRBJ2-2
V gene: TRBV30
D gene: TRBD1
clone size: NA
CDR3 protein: CACDIGTAGPGTGELFF
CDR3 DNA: TGTGCCTGTGATATAGGGACAGCCGGTCCGGGGACCGGGGAGCTGTTTTTT

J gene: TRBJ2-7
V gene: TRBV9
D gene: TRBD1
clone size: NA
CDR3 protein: CASTGTGASTEQYF
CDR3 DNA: TGTGCCAGCACGGGGACAGGGGCTTCTACTGAGCAGTACTTC

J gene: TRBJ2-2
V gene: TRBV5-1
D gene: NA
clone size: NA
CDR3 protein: CASSEAGSGELFF
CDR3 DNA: TGCGCCAGCAGCGAAGCAGGTAGCGGGGAGCTGTTTTTT

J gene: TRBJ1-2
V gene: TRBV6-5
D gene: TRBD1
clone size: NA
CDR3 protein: CASRRQGGYTF
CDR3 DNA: TGTGCCAGCAGACGACAGGGTGGCTACACCTTC

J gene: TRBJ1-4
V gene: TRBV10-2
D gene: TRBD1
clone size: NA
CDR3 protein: CASSEGDRGYEKLFF
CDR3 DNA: TGCGCCAGCAGTGAAGGGGACAGGGGTTATGAAAAACTGTTTTTT

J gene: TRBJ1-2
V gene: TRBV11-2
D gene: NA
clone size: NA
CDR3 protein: CASSLDGAGNYGYTF
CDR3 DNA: TGTGCCAGCAGCTTAGACGGTGCGGGTAACTATGGCTACACCTTC

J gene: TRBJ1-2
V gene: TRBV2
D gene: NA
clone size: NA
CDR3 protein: CASTKQGTDYGYTF
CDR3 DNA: TGTGCCAGCACCAAGCAGGGGACGGATTATGGCTACACCTTC

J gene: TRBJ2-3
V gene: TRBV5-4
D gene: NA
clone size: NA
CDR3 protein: CASSLGTKLEYF
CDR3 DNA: TGTGCCAGCAGCTTGGGGACTAAGCTGGAGTATTTT

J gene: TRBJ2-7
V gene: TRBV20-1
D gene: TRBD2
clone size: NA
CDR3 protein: CSAAGGNEQYF
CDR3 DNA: TGCAGTGCTGCCGGGGGGAACGAGCAGTACTTC

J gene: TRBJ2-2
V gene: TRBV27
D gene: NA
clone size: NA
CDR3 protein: CASRGLLAPGELFF
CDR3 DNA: TGTGCCAGCAGAGGCCTTTTAGCCCCGGGGGAGCTGTTTTTT

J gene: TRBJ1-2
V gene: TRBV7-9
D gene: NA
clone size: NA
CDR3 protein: CASSASGANYGYTF
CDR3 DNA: TGTGCCAGCAGCGCGTCCGGGGCAAACTATGGCTACACCTTC

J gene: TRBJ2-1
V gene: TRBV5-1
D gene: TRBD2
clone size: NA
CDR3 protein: CASRIAGRNNEQFF
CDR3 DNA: TGCGCCAGCAGAATAGCGGGGAGGAACAATGAGCAGTTCTTC

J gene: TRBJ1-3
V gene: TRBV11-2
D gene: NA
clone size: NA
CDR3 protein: CASSPSASGNTIYF
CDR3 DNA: TGTGCCAGCAGCCCCTCCGCCTCTGGAAACACCATATATTTT

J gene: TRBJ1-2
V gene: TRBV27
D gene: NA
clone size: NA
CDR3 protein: CASSLVGRVPYGYTF
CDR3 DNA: TGTGCCAGCAGTTTGGTCGGGCGGGTCCCCTATGGCTACACCTTC

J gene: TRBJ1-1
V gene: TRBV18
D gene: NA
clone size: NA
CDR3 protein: CASSPPGSVRGTEAFF
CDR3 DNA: TGTGCCAGCTCACCACCGGGCAGCGTGAGGGGGACTGAAGCTTTCTTT

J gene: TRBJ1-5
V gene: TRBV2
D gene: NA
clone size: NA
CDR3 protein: CASRDWSDLWDQPQHF
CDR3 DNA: TGTGCCAGCAGGGACTGGTCCGATTTATGGGATCAGCCCCAGCATTTT

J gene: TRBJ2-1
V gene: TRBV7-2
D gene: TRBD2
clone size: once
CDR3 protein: CASSSPGGVAGAHNEQFF
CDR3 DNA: TGTGCCAGCAGCTCCCCGGGAGGGGTAGCGGGGGCACACAATGAGCAGTTCTTC

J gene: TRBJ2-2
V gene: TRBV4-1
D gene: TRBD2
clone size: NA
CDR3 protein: CASRPAGGHTGELFF
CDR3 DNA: TGCGCCTCTCGTCCAGCGGGGGGGCACACCGGGGAGCTGTTTTTT

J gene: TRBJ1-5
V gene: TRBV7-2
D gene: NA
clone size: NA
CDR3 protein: CASSLGSGQPQHF
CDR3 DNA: TGTGCCAGCAGCTTAGGGTCGGGTCAGCCCCAGCATTTT

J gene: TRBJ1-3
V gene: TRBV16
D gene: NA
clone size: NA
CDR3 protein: CASSQKRRTRNTIYF
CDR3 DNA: TGTGCCAGCAGCCAAAAACGGAGGACCCGAAACACCATATATTTT

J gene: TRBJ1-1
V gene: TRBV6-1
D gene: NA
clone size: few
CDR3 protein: CASRSRDAAEAFF
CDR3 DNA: TGTGCCAGCAGATCGAGGGATGCAGCTGAAGCTTTCTTT

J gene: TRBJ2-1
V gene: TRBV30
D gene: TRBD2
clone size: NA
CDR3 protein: CAWSVRAGGGRKTDEQFF
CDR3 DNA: TGTGCCTGGAGTGTACGGGCTGGCGGGGGAAGAAAAACGGATGAGCAGTTCTTC

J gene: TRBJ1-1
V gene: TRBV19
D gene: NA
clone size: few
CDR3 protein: CASGERNTEAFF
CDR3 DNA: TGTGCCAGTGGGGAGCGAAACACTGAAGCTTTCTTT

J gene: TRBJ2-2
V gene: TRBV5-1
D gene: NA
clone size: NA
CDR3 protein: CASSLGLGDTGELFF
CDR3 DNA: TGCGCCAGCAGCTTGGGACTTGGGGACACCGGGGAGCTGTTTTTT

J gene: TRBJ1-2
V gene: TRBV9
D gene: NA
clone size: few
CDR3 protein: CASSVGGEYYGYTF
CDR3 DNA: TGTGCCAGCAGCGTAGGGGGGGAGTACTATGGCTACACCTTC

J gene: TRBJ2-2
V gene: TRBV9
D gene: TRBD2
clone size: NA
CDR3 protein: CASSVGLAGGLGTGELFF
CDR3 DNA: TGTGCCAGCAGCGTAGGACTAGCGGGGGGGCTCGGCACCGGGGAGCTGTTTTTT

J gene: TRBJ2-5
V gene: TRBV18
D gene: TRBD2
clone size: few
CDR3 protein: CASSPTSGGLQSTQYF
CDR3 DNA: TGTGCCAGCTCCCCGACTAGCGGGGGGCTACAATCGACCCAGTACTTC

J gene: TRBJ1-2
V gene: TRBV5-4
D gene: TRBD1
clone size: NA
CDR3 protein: CASSLGGTGRYGYTF
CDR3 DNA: TGTGCCAGCAGCTTGGGCGGGACAGGCCGTTATGGCTACACCTTC

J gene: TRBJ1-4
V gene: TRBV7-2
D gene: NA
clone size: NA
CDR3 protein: CASSLSPTGKLFF
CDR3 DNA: TGTGCCAGCAGCTTATCCCCCACGGGAAAACTGTTTTTT

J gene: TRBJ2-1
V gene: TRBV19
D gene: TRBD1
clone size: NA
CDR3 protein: CASSRDRGHYNEQFF
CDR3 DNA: TGTGCCAGTAGCCGGGACAGGGGGCACTACAATGAGCAGTTCTTC

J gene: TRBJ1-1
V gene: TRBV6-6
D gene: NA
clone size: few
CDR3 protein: CASIQDPGRTEAFF
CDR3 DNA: TGTGCCAGCATCCAGGACCCTGGGAGGACTGAAGCTTTCTTT

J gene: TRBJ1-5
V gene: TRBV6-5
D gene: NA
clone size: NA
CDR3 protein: CASRIHGNSNQPQHF
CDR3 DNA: TGTGCCAGCAGAATACACGGGAATAGCAATCAGCCCCAGCATTTT

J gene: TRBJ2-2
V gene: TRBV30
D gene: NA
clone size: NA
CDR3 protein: CAWSLGILDGELFF
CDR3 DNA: TGTGCCTGGAGTTTGGGAATCCTGGACGGGGAGCTGTTTTTT

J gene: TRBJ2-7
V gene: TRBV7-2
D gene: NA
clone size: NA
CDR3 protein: CASSGAYEQYF
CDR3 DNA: TGTGCCAGCAGCGGGGCCTACGAGCAGTACTTC

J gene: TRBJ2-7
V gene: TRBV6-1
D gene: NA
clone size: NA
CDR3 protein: CASTLTGSSYEQYF
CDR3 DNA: TGTGCCAGCACCTTGACCGGGAGCTCCTACGAGCAGTACTTC

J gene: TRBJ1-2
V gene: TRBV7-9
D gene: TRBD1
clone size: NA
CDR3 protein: CASSRSGQGTYGYTF
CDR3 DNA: TGTGCCAGCAGCCGCTCGGGACAGGGTACCTATGGCTACACCTTC

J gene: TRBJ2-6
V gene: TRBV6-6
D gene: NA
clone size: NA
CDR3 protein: CASSLSGPGANVLTF
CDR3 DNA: TGTGCCAGCAGTTTATCGGGCCCTGGGGCCAACGTCCTGACTTTC